What follows describes a single TCR beta chain. No antigen is known for it. Per-base quality was not reported, and no clone a single base away is much larger than it. The data stem from a study of CD8 T cells in Susac syndrome (dated by TCRdb to the late 2010s). Background for the entire study: Of the Susac syndrome patients who were sequenced, about six had clinically active disease and eight or nine were in clinical remission. Susac syndrome patients were therapy-naive, on corticosteroids (some also receiving IVIg), or on IVIg alone at blood withdrawal. Repertoire sequencing was used to test whether CD8+ T cell activation and differentiation in Susac syndrome was antigen driven. Clonality of the CD8+ T cell repertoire was compared between over ten healthy donors, 14 Susac syndrome patients and 15 or so multiple sclerosis patients.

Looking up the germline V gene (reference sequence) yields CDR1 DFQATT and CDR2 SNEGSKA. The CDR3 holds 14 amino acids from the cysteine to the phenylalanine. Only the CDR3 part of the read is kept: 42 bases, read in frame from the first base. Germline trimming amounts to 0 bases on V and 5 bases on J, with 6 as the count of junction bases outside the gene matches. Peripheral blood CD8+ and CD4+ T cells from healthy donors, Susac syndrome patients and multiple sclerosis patients were profiled by high-throughput TCR beta sequencing. The Susac syndrome patients fulfilled recently defined diagnostic criteria for either definite or probable disease. Bulk CD8+ and CD4+ T cells were purified magnetically by negative isolation, whereas CD8+ TEMRA cells were enriched by FACS. Blood was collected in EDTA tubes and processed within 24 hours, with PBMCs isolated through density gradient centrifugation. PBMCs intended for TCR sequencing were frozen in liquid nitrogen and were later thawed in a 37 degrees C water bath. The sorted or isolated CD4+, CD8+ and CD8+ TEMRA cells reached a purity of at least 90%.

RNA was extracted using the RNeasy kit, and roughly 0.5 to 1 microgram was reverse transcribed with random hexamers. The immunoSEQ multiplex PCR assay, covering 54 Vbeta and 13 Jbeta segments, was used to amplify TCR beta CDR3 regions. To correct PCR amplification bias, a synthetic template baseline was used for both primer optimization and computational correction. The source study handled its data this way. Only productive sequences were kept, with reads annotated to V, D and J genes according to IMGT and analyzed in immunoSEQ Analyzer. Clonality was calculated as one minus the Shannon entropy normalized by log2 of the number of productive unique sequences. For each patient and control, public and private clones were evaluated among the 100 most prevalent clones. Clones were defined as Susac-specific if absent from the healthy and MS cohorts, from 1052 published viral clones and from other ImmuneACCESS disease sequences. TCRdb reprocessing: public reads trimmed at Q25 with fastp, clones called with MiXCR, in-frame beta chains kept. One record per CDR3 amino acid sequence lists the most common genes and DNA. These V and J calls are TCRdb output, not the study's own analysis. The sample data list tens of thousands of distinct CDR3 sequences, and 95% to 97% of these were observed just once. The biggest ten clones account for 0.55% to 0.8% of the sample.

Study-wide findings and limitations: The number of individuals in the TCR sequencing and HLA analysis was recognized as being relatively small. Clonal expansion was seen in Susac syndrome CD8+ repertoires, peaking in CD8+ TEMRA cells and being greater in clinically active patients than in remitting ones. Looking at Susac-specific public clones, the researchers identified around 15 in the total CD8+ repertoire and 4 or 5 in the CD8+ TEMRA repertoire.

The sequence joins TRBV20-1 to TRBJ2-5; TRBD1 matches 7 bases in the middle. This TCR was sampled from a human donor with Susac syndrome. Sequencing was performed on CD8+ T cells from PBMCs. The CDR3 here reads CSARDPGQLETQYF. At the DNA level, the sequence is TGCAGTGCTAGAGATCCGGGACAGTTGGAGACCCAGTACTTC.